Presented here are 26 T cell receptor beta chains from one specimen sequenced in a study of cytomegalovirus exposure and HLA in healthy donors. The PCR was carried out with 60 Vbeta primers and 13 Jbeta primers. The table came from immunoSEQ multiplex PCR; TCRdb's copy has only in-frame clones and leaves some out. The sample shows about 82,000 clones, around 90% of them seen only once. The specimen was PBMCs. All receptors come from a man aged 18-30 years in good health and CMV-seronegative.

The chain uses TRBV15 and TRBJ1-4; D not resolved. The CDR3 runs to 12 residues. Germline lookup yields CDR1 LNHNV and CDR2 YYDKDF (reference sequence). The V end was cut by 4 bases, the J end by 8 bases, with 8 bases between. CDR3 sequence (DNA): TGTGCCACCAGCAACAAGATCGAAAAACTGTTTTTT. This gives the protein CATSNKIEKLFF.

This rearrangement joins TRBV19 to TRBJ1-3; D gene ambiguous. There are 15 residues in the CDR3. Trimming cost V 3 bases and J 0 bases, with 9 bases left between them. CDR1 is LNHDA and CDR2 is SQIVND in the germline V gene (reference sequence). The CDR3 here is CASSIRRDSGNTIYF. CDR3 sequence (DNA): TGTGCCAGTAGTATTCGGCGGGACTCTGGAAACACCATATATTTT.

This clone has just one count. The chain carries TRBV12-5 and TRBJ2-3, with a weak D call TRBD2 (5 bases). The ends were cut back, 3 bases at V and 0 bases at J, with 10 bases in the middle. Germline CDR1 is LGHNT and CDR2 is FRNRAP. This CDR3 comprises 15 residues. The CDR3 DNA sequence: TGTGCTAGTGGTTTCGCCCGGGGTAGCACAGATACGCAGTATTTT. Its translation: CASGFARGSTDTQYF.

The chain is built from TRBV4-3 and TRBJ1-5; D unresolved. The germline gives CDR1 LGHNA, CDR2 YSLEER. The CDR3 covers 15 residues. V was cut by 3 bases and J by 0 bases, with 9 bases left in between. CDR3 amino acids: CASSQSFGSNQPQHF. The CDR3 DNA reads as TGCGCCAGCAGCCAGTCCTTCGGTAGCAATCAGCCCCAGCATTTT.

This rearrangement joins TRBV6-6 to TRBJ2-5; 7 bases are shared with TRBD1. The CDR3 totals 14 residues. In germline, CDR1 is MNHNY, CDR2 SVGAGI (reference sequence). Losses at the gene ends were 1 base for V and 5 bases for J; bases not matched to a gene: 4. CDR3 in amino acids: CASSYYRGWETQYF. CDR3 in DNA: TGTGCCAGCAGTTACTACAGGGGTTGGGAGACCCAGTACTTC.

The chain uses TRBV19 and TRBJ1-6; 7 nucleotides match TRBD1. There are 15 residues in the CDR3. Per the germline V gene, CDR1 is LNHDA and CDR2 is SQIVND (reference sequence). With 5 bases clipped from V and 7 bases from J, the junction kept 8 bases outside the gene matches. CDR3 nucleotides: TGTGCCAGTAGTGCCGGGGGACAGCTAAATTCACCCCTCCACTTT. The encoded protein is CASSAGGQLNSPLHF.

The rearrangement uses TRBV5-1 and TRBJ2-7; 7 bases line up with TRBD1. The CDR3 is made up of 13 amino acids. Germline loops: CDR1 SGHRS, CDR2 YFSETQ. The V gene end was trimmed by 4 bases and the J gene end by 2 bases; junction bases not matched to a gene: 3. CDR3 DNA sequence: TGCGCCAGCAGCCAAGGGACAGCCTACGAGCAGTACTTC. Its protein product is CASSQGTAYEQYF.

J is TRBJ2-7 and V is TRBV19, with TRBD2 as a possible D gene (7 bases). The CDR3 covers 15 residues. V was pared by 4 bases and J by 2 bases, with 15 bases between. CDR1 LNHDA and CDR2 SQIVND come from the germline V gene (reference sequence). CDR3 bases: TGTGCCAGTAGTAAGGCGGGGGCGCTCGCCTACGAGCAGTACTTC. Translated, it gives CASSKAGALAYEQYF. Based on the CDR3 plus reference TRBV19 and TRBJ2-7, the full variable domain is DGGITQSPKYLFRKEGQNVTLSCEQNLNHDAMYWYRQDPGQGLRLIYYSQIVNDFQKGDIAEGYSVSREKKESFPLTVTSAQKNPTAFYLCASSKAGALAYEQYFGPGTRLTVT.

The chain employs TRBV19 and TRBJ1-2; unclear D gene. The V gene lost 3 bases and the J gene lost 6 bases, with 14 bases spanning the gap. Germline loops: CDR1 LNHDA, CDR2 SQIVND (reference sequence). CDR3 length equals 14 residues. CDR3 in amino acids: CASSIRDLSNGYTF. CDR3 nucleotide sequence: TGTGCCAGTAGTATCCGCGACTTAAGTAATGGCTACACCTTC.

The chain is built from TRBV5-1 and TRBJ1-2; possibly TRBD1 for D (6 bases). The V end was cut by 3 bases, the J end by 5 bases, with 14 bases between. The CDR3 contains 14 residues. Germline assignment: CDR1 SGHRS and CDR2 YFSETQ. The CDR3 loop is CASSSATGRYGYTF. The CDR3 DNA is TGCGCCAGCAGCTCCGCGACAGGAAGATATGGCTACACCTTC.

The V call is TRBV7-9, the J call TRBJ2-4; 7 nucleotides match TRBD1. Trimming at V came to 5 bases and at J to 2 bases, leaving 12 bases not matched to a gene. The CDR3 is 17 residues long. Germline CDR1 and CDR2: SEHNR and FQNEAQ (reference sequence). The CDR3 region has the DNA TGTGCCAGCAGCCCCAGGGGGTCCTTGTTAACCAAAAACATTCAGTACTTC. Translating it yields CASSPRGSLLTKNIQYF. Combining the CDR3 with reference TRBV7-9 and TRBJ2-4 gives the whole variable domain DTGVSQNPRHKITKRGQNVTFRCDPISEHNRLYWYRQTLGQGPEFLTYFQNEAQLEKSRLLSDRFSAERPKGSFSTLEIQRTEQGDSAMYLCASSPRGSLLTKNIQYFGAGTRLSVL.

This clone appeared a single time. The chain combines TRBV7-8 with TRBJ1-1; D is possibly TRBD1 (5 bases). Germline V lookup: CDR1 SGHVS, CDR2 FQNEAQ. The germline V and J ends were trimmed by 5 bases and 6 bases, with 19 bases remaining between them. This CDR3 is built from 15 residues. DNA for the CDR3: TGTGCCAGCAGCCCCCAAAGGACATACTATCCTGAAGCTTTCTTT. It encodes CASSPQRTYYPEAFF.

This clone has just one count. The chain employs TRBV2 and TRBJ1-5; TRBD1 matches 10 bases. Trimming cost V 4 bases and J 5 bases; bases outside gene matches: 14. Germline CDR1 is SNHLY and CDR2 is FYNNEI. The CDR3 runs 18 residues. Here the CDR3 DNA reads TGTGCCAGCAGTGTCGGACAGGGGGAGGGGGATATTTATCAGCCCCAGCATTTT. It codes for CASSVGQGEGDIYQPQHF.

This clone was counted a single time. The chain has TRBV30 and TRBJ2-3; TRBD2 matches 10 bases. With V trimmed by 2 bases and J by 8 bases, 10 bases remained unmatched. Germline loops: CDR1 GTSNPN, CDR2 SVGIG (reference sequence). The CDR3 loop spans 15 amino acids. CDR3 coding DNA: TGTGCCTGGAGTCATCTAGCGGGAGCGCGGGGTACGCAGTATTTT. Translating it yields CAWSHLAGARGTQYF.

The V and J genes are TRBV10-3 and TRBJ2-7; weak D call: TRBD2 (5 bases). V dropped 2 bases and J dropped 3 bases, with 8 bases sitting between them. CDR1 and CDR2 from the germline V gene are ENHRY and SYGVKD. The CDR3 runs to 13 residues. The chain's CDR3 is CAISETDYYEQYF. The DNA of the CDR3 is TGTGCCATCAGTGAGACAGACTACTACGAGCAGTACTTC.

V and J are TRBV7-9 and TRBJ2-1; TRBD2 might be the D (5 bases). CDR1 and CDR2 (germline): SEHNR, FQNEAQ (reference sequence). V was pared by 2 bases and J by 4 bases, with 15 bases between. The CDR3 sequence is 16 residues long. CDR3 bases: TGTGCCAGCAGCTTAAATCCACCGGGAAATTACAATGAGCAGTTCTTC. Amino acids: CASSLNPPGNYNEQFF.

The gene calls are TRBV18 and TRBJ2-4; D unresolved. The CDR3 is made up of 17 amino acids. Germline CDR1 reads KGHSH; CDR2 reads LQKENI. Trimming took off 4 bases at V and 0 bases at J, with 16 bases between the two ends. The CDR3 here is CASSLRGQQVAKNIQYF. DNA for the CDR3: TGTGCCAGCTCACTCCGCGGCCAGCAAGTAGCCAAAAACATTCAGTACTTC.

This clone was counted between two and nine times. The V and J genes are TRBV6-5 and TRBJ2-5; 14 bases are a match to TRBD2. Losses at the gene ends were 3 bases for V and 1 base for J; bases not matched to a gene: 1. Germline V gene sequence: CDR1 MNHEY, CDR2 SVGAGI. There are 16 residues in the CDR3. CDR3 in DNA: TGTGCCAGCAGTTATGGGACTAGCGGGAGCCAAGAGACCCAGTACTTC. Its protein product is CASSYGTSGSQETQYF.

This clone has just one count. The chain joins TRBV7-3 to TRBJ1-1; D gene ambiguous. CDR1 is SGHTA, CDR2 FQGTGA, per germline. This CDR3 contains 14 residues. Trimming removed 0 bases from V and 3 bases from J, with 8 bases in between. The CDR3, as DNA: TGTGCCAGCAGCTTAACGACATACGACACTGAAGCTTTCTTT. Translated, it gives CASSLTTYDTEAFF.

This chain joins TRBV30 and TRBJ1-1; 7 nucleotides agree with TRBD1. Trimming cost V 0 bases and J 0 bases; bases outside gene matches: 7. The CDR3 has 16 amino acids. Per the germline V gene, CDR1 is GTSNPN and CDR2 is SVGIG (reference sequence). This chain's CDR3 is CAWSVWTGTMNTEAFF. As DNA, the CDR3 is TGTGCCTGGAGTGTATGGACAGGCACTATGAACACTGAAGCTTTCTTT.

The chain is built from TRBV19 and TRBJ1-2; tentative D call: TRBD1 (5 bases). From germline, CDR1 is LNHDA and CDR2 SQIVND (reference sequence). V dropped 6 bases and J dropped 2 bases, with 13 bases sitting between them. The CDR3 extends over 14 amino acids. The CDR3 DNA sequence: TGTGCCAGTAGCAACCCGGGGGGAAACTATGGCTACACCTTC. Residues: CASSNPGGNYGYTF.

This chain uses TRBV15 with TRBJ1-1; TRBD1 matches 9 bases. The CDR3 sequence is 18 residues long. Germline trimming cut 0 bases from V and 10 bases from J; bases unmatched to any gene: 18. CDR1 is LNHNV, CDR2 YYDKDF, per germline (reference sequence). The CDR3 sequence: CATSRDWQELTGGAGAFF. Here the CDR3 DNA reads TGTGCCACCAGCAGAGATTGGCAGGAACTCACAGGGGGCGCAGGAGCTTTCTTT.

This clone was found a few times. J is TRBJ1-3 and V is TRBV6-5; no clear D gene. The CDR3 has 16 amino acids. CDR1 and CDR2 (germline): MNHEY, SVGAGI. V lost 4 bases and J 0 bases, leaving 13 bases between the germline ends. The CDR3 here is CASSSLVEVSGNTIYF. The CDR3 DNA reads as TGTGCCAGCAGTTCCCTGGTGGAGGTCTCTGGAAACACCATATATTTT.

The V call is TRBV6-1, the J call TRBJ1-2, with D hard to call. Trimming took 1 base from V and 2 from J, leaving 11 bases between them. In germline, CDR1 is MNHNS, CDR2 SASEGT. The CDR3 runs 15 residues. The CDR3 region is CASSEGSVRNYGYTF. CDR3 bases: TGTGCCAGCAGTGAAGGCTCGGTCCGAAACTATGGCTACACCTTC.

J is TRBJ2-7 and V is TRBV29-1; unclear D gene. The germline V gene has CDR1 SQVTM and CDR2 ANQGSEA. V was cut by 5 bases and J by 2 bases, with 7 bases left in between. CDR3 length: 11 residues. CDR3 residues: CSVILAYEQYF. CDR3 sequence (DNA): TGCAGCGTTATCTTAGCCTACGAGCAGTACTTC.

The rearrangement uses TRBV29-1 and TRBJ2-5; the match to TRBD2 covers 8 bases. CDR1 is SQVTM and CDR2 is ANQGSEA in the germline V gene. V trimming: 5 bases; J trimming: 2 bases; junction bases outside the gene matches: 10. The CDR3 covers 15 residues. This CDR3 reads CSVRDSGGWQETQYF. CDR3 sequence (DNA): TGCAGCGTTAGAGATTCGGGGGGGTGGCAAGAGACCCAGTACTTC.